This passage covers 15 T cell receptor beta chains from one sample sequenced in a study of identical twins. TCRdb used MiXCR to reprocess the 5' RACE reads, holding one entry per CDR3 protein. The repertoire holds roughly 700,000 distinct CDR3 sequences, with more than 6.5% as singletons. This sample was shared with a second study, whose subject was yellow fever vaccine responses in identical twins.

The sequenced sample consisted of PBMCs. The receptors originated from a woman between 18 and 30 years old in good health.

This clonotype was counted at least ten times. J is TRBJ2-7 and V is TRBV27; TRBD2 matches at 7 bases. Per germline, CDR1 MNHEY and CDR2 SMNVEV (reference sequence). The CDR3 loop spans 13 amino acids. V shed 6 bases, J shed 2 bases, and the junction held 4 bases outside the gene matches. The CDR3 DNA sequence: TGTGCCAGCAGCCCAGCGGGGCCCTACGAGCAGTACTTC. Translated: CASSPAGPYEQYF.

This clonotype showed up many times. V usage is TRBV7-2 and J usage is TRBJ2-3, with unresolved D. Trimming shortened V by 1 base and J by 1 base, and 9 bases separated the two germline ends. There are 15 residues in the CDR3. From germline, CDR1 is SGHTA and CDR2 FQGNSA. CDR3 region: CASSLVVARTDTQYF. The CDR3 DNA is TGTGCCAGCAGCTTAGTGGTGGCTCGCACAGATACGCAGTATTTT.

Written as DNA, the CDR3 is TGCAGTGCTAGGCCCGGGCGGGGGCCCAAAGAGACCCAGTACTTC. This translates into CSARPGRGPKETQYF. The rearrangement joins TRBV20-1 to TRBJ2-5; weak D call: TRBD2 (7 bases). The CDR3 has 15 residues. V gave up 3 bases and J gave up 3 bases, with 17 bases separating them. Germline CDR1 is DFQATT and CDR2 is SNEGSKA (reference sequence).

The table lists this clonotype with many counts. The rearrangement joins TRBV12-3 or TRBV12-4 to TRBJ2-5, with 7 bases identical to TRBD1. J gave up 4 bases and V 6 bases, and 11 bases lay outside the gene matches. The CDR3 covers 15 residues. CDR3 loop: CASSYSTGVLETQYF. Here the CDR3 DNA reads TGTGCCAGCAGCTACTCCACAGGGGTTTTAGAGACCCAGTACTTC.

This clonotype was seen only a few times. The V gene is TRBV3-1, the J gene TRBJ2-7, with 12 bases identical to TRBD2. CDR3 length: 16 residues. The germline CDR1 and CDR2 sequences are LGHDT and YNNKEL (reference sequence). The V segment lost 0 bases and the J segment 3 bases; nucleotides outside the gene matches: 3. The CDR3 nucleotides are TGTGCCAGCAGCCAAGATCGACTAGCGGGGGACTACGAGCAGTACTTC. This codes for CASSQDRLAGDYEQYF.

The chain joins TRBV15 to TRBJ2-5; possibly TRBD2 for D (6 bases). The CDR3 is made up of 14 amino acids. V gave up 0 bases and J gave up 3 bases, with 8 bases separating them. CDR1 and CDR2 (germline): LNHNV, YYDKDF (reference sequence). The CDR3 sequence is CATSRDWGEETQYF. CDR3 sequence (DNA): TGTGCCACCAGCAGAGATTGGGGGGAAGAGACCCAGTACTTC.

DNA of the CDR3: TGTGCCAGCAGCAAGACGCCGGCGGGTAGCACAGATACGCAGTATTTT. It is translated as CASSKTPAGSTDTQYF. V usage is TRBV7-9 and J usage is TRBJ2-3; the D gene is possibly TRBD2 (5 bases). V lost 5 bases and J lost 0, with 15 bases in between. Germline V gene lookup returns CDR1 SEHNR and CDR2 FQNEAQ (reference sequence). The CDR3 length is 16 residues.

This clonotype appeared many times. The gene calls are TRBV6-1 and TRBJ1-2, with a weak D call TRBD1 (6 bases). V lost 1 base, J lost 4 bases, and 7 bases lay in between. CDR1 MNHNS and CDR2 SASEGT come from the germline V gene. The CDR3 has 13 residues. CDR3 loop: CASSEVRGYGYTF. CDR3 DNA: TGTGCCAGCAGTGAAGTCAGGGGCTATGGCTACACCTTC.

This clonotype has ten or more counts. The genes are TRBV11-1 and TRBJ2-2; 8 bases agree with TRBD1. V was clipped by 1 base and J by 3 bases; unmatched bases: 10. From germline, CDR1 is SGHAT and CDR2 FQDESV (reference sequence). There are 18 residues in the CDR3. The chain's CDR3 is CASSLDRRAGGDTGELFF. Written as DNA, the CDR3 is TGTGCCAGCAGCTTAGACCGGCGGGCAGGGGGCGACACCGGGGAGCTGTTTTTT.

This chain uses TRBV20-1 with TRBJ2-1; the D gene is possibly TRBD2 (5 bases). Trimming shortened V by 5 bases and J by 3 bases, and 14 bases separated the two germline ends. Germline CDR1 reads DFQATT; CDR2 reads SNEGSKA (reference sequence). The CDR3 extends over 14 amino acids. CDR3 loop: CSALTGVGYNEQFF. In DNA, the CDR3 is TGCAGTGCTCTGACCGGGGTTGGCTACAATGAGCAGTTCTTC.

This clonotype was counted a few times. The V call is TRBV6-1, the J call TRBJ2-1; D is unclear. V was shortened by 7 bases and J by 5 bases, with 15 bases between the two germline ends. This CDR3 has 14 amino acids. Per the germline V gene, CDR1 is MNHNS and CDR2 is SASEGT. The CDR3 nucleotides are TGTGCCAGCACCCTGCCGACTGTTGACAATGAGCAGTTCTTC. Its protein product is CASTLPTVDNEQFF.

This clonotype appeared a few times. The chain recombines TRBV9 with TRBJ1-1; tentative D call: TRBD1 (5 bases). This CDR3 contains 13 residues. Germline CDR1 and CDR2: SGDLS and YYNGEE. V was clipped by 1 base and J by 6 bases, with 10 bases between them. The CDR3 nucleotides are TGTGCCAGCAGCGTATACTTGGGGGCTGAAGCTTTCTTT. Amino acid sequence: CASSVYLGAEAFF.

This clonotype was seen repeatedly, ten times or more. The rearrangement uses TRBV12-3 or TRBV12-4 and TRBJ1-4, with no clear D. This CDR3 is 17 amino acids long. V dropped 5 bases and J dropped 1 base, with 17 bases sitting between them. CDR3 in DNA: TGTGCCAGCAGTACACCTCACAAGGGTCAAACTAATGAAAAACTGTTTTTT. Amino acid sequence: CASSTPHKGQTNEKLFF.

This clonotype appeared a single time. The chain is built from TRBV4-3 and TRBJ2-5, with D unresolved. This CDR3 comprises 15 residues. The ends were cut back, 0 bases at V and 1 base at J, with 9 bases in the middle. The germline CDR1 and CDR2 sequences are LGHNA and YSLEER. The CDR3 protein is CASSQDRLLQETQYF. The CDR3 DNA reads TGCGCCAGCAGCCAAGATCGGTTACTCCAAGAGACCCAGTACTTC.

There are many counts of this clonotype. The V and J genes are TRBV24-1 and TRBJ2-1; 7 nucleotides agree with TRBD1. The V gene end was trimmed by 10 bases and the J gene end by 7 bases; junction bases not matched to a gene: 15. Germline loops: CDR1 KGHDR, CDR2 SFDVKD. The CDR3 has 15 residues. The CDR3 is CATAQSTGWINEQFF. CDR3 nucleotides: TGTGCCACGGCCCAGTCGACAGGGTGGATTAATGAGCAGTTCTTC.